A single sample gave rise to the 30 T cell receptor beta chains below, sequenced in a study of cytomegalovirus exposure and HLA in healthy donors. PCR employed 60 Vbeta and 13 Jbeta primers. Profiling relied on immunoSEQ multiplex PCR, and the TCRdb table lists in-frame clones only, not all of them. The sample shows 200,000 to 250,000 clones, about 70% of them seen only once. Specimen: PBMCs. These receptors all come from a woman in her 30s in good health and CMV-seronegative.

The rearrangement uses TRBV6-5 and TRBJ2-2; TRBD1 might be the D (5 bases). V was pared by 0 bases and J by 3 bases, with 11 bases between. The germline V gene encodes CDR1 MNHEY and CDR2 SVGAGI. There are 16 residues in the CDR3. Here the CDR3 reads CASSYSVGAYTGELFF. As DNA, the CDR3 is TGTGCCAGCAGTTACTCGGTAGGGGCCTACACCGGGGAGCTGTTTTTT.

This clone came up a few times. The chain uses TRBV5-1 and TRBJ1-1; D unresolved. CDR1 is SGHRS, CDR2 YFSETQ, per germline. This CDR3 contains 14 residues. V dropped 2 bases and J dropped 1 base, with 9 bases sitting between them. This chain's CDR3 is CASSLPRQNTEAFF. The CDR3 DNA follows: TGCGCCAGCAGCTTACCCCGACAGAACACTGAAGCTTTCTTT.

This chain joins TRBV27 and TRBJ2-1; TRBD1 is a possible D gene (6 bases). The CDR3 totals 16 residues. The ends were cut back, 0 bases at V and 1 base at J, with 10 bases in the middle. The germline V gene has CDR1 MNHEY and CDR2 SMNVEV (reference sequence). The DNA for the CDR3 is TGTGCCAGCAGTTTATCGCAGGGGCGGTCCTACAATGAGCAGTTCTTC. It translates to CASSLSQGRSYNEQFF.

The V gene is TRBV2, the J gene TRBJ2-2; the D gene is possibly TRBD1 (6 bases). Germline V lookup: CDR1 SNHLY, CDR2 FYNNEI. The ends were cut back, 6 bases at V and 3 bases at J, with 14 bases in the middle. The CDR3 sequence is 15 residues long. The CDR3 here is CASSDGQFYTGELFF. For the CDR3, the DNA is TGTGCCAGCAGCGACGGACAGTTCTACACCGGGGAGCTGTTTTTT.

This clone was recorded only once. The chain is built from TRBV5-4 and TRBJ2-5; D possibly corresponds to TRBD2 (5 bases). The CDR3 contains 16 residues. V lost 0 bases to trimming and J lost 1 base, with 13 bases between them. CDR1 is SGHNT, CDR2 YYREEE, per germline (reference sequence). For the CDR3, the DNA is TGTGCCAGCAGCTTGGGAAGAGGGTCCACCCAAGAGACCCAGTACTTC. Translating gives CASSLGRGSTQETQYF.

The genes are TRBV27 and TRBJ2-2; D might be TRBD2 (6 bases). Per the germline V gene, CDR1 is MNHEY and CDR2 is SMNVEV (reference sequence). This CDR3 spans 15 amino acids. Deletions cut 6 bases from V and 1 base from J, with 12 bases between. CDR3: CASRRASVNTGELFF. The CDR3 nucleotides read TGTGCCAGCAGAAGGGCTAGCGTGAACACCGGGGAGCTGTTTTTT.

The gene calls are TRBV27 and TRBJ2-7, with TRBD2 as a possible D gene (5 bases). With 3 bases removed from V and 7 bases from J, the gap between germline ends came to 25 bases. The CDR3 is 17 amino acids. The germline V gene encodes CDR1 MNHEY and CDR2 SMNVEV (reference sequence). The CDR3 region has the DNA TGTGCCAGCAGTTTTCGATCGTCTGGCGGGCCCCAAGGGGAGCAGTACTTC. Translation: CASSFRSSGGPQGEQYF.

In its sample, this clone was seen a few times. The chain uses TRBV2 and TRBJ1-5; 7 bases align to TRBD1. CDR1 and CDR2 from the germline V gene are SNHLY and FYNNEI. CDR3 length equals 15 residues. Unmatched junction bases numbered 5, after V lost 2 bases and J lost 4 bases. The CDR3 nucleotides read TGTGCCAGCAGTGAATCTGCAGGGGGGAATCAGCCCCAGCATTTT. Translation gives CASSESAGGNQPQHF.

The V gene is TRBV15, the J gene TRBJ1-1; the D is unclear. Trimming took 0 bases from V and 1 from J, leaving 9 bases between them. Germline V gene lookup returns CDR1 LNHNV and CDR2 YYDKDF (reference sequence). This CDR3 is 15 amino acids long. The CDR3 DNA reads as TGTGCCACCAGCAGAGATCGCGGAGCGAACACTGAAGCTTTCTTT. It is translated as CATSRDRGANTEAFF.

CDR3 region: CASSVGNSPGQYF. CDR3 DNA: TGTGCCAGCAGCGTAGGGAATAGTCCGGGGCAGTATTTT. V is TRBV9 and J is TRBJ2-3, with no clear D. Trimming removed 0 bases from V and 11 bases from J, with 13 bases in between. Germline CDR1 and CDR2: SGDLS and YYNGEE. The CDR3 consists of 13 residues. Filled out from reference TRBV9 and TRBJ2-3, the complete variable domain reads DSGVTQTPKHLITATGQRVTLRCSPRSGDLSVYWYQQSLDQGLQFLIQYYNGEERAKGNILERFSAQQFPDLHSELNLSSLELGDSALYFCASSVGNSPGQYFGPGTRLTVL.

The chain couples TRBV5-4 to TRBJ2-1; D gene ambiguous. This CDR3 region has 12 residues. V lost 0 bases to trimming and J lost 7 bases, with 5 bases between them. Germline assignment: CDR1 SGHNT and CDR2 YYREEE (reference sequence). This chain's CDR3 is CASSLDTNEQFF. CDR3 bases: TGTGCCAGCAGCTTGGATACAAATGAGCAGTTCTTC.

This clone was detected only once. J is TRBJ1-4 and V is TRBV5-1; 9 bases are shared with TRBD1. The CDR3 runs to 15 residues. The germline V gene has CDR1 SGHRS and CDR2 YFSETQ. V shed 5 bases and J 3 bases; nucleotides not matched to a gene: 5. In DNA, the CDR3 is TGCGCCAGCAGTATTACAGGGGGCCCTAATGAAAAACTGTTTTTT. This sequence encodes CASSITGGPNEKLFF.

The genes are TRBV5-4 and TRBJ1-2; perhaps TRBD1 as D (6 bases). The germline V gene has CDR1 SGHNT and CDR2 YYREEE (reference sequence). The germline V and J ends were trimmed by 4 bases and 4 bases, with 20 bases remaining between them. The CDR3 sequence is 16 residues long. DNA for the CDR3: TGTGCCAGCAGCCAAGAGGTCGGGGGGCTGTCCTATGGCTACACCTTC. It encodes CASSQEVGGLSYGYTF. The whole variable domain, filled in from reference TRBV5-4 and TRBJ1-2, reads ETGVTQSPTHLIKTRGQQVTLRCSSQSGHNTVSWYQQALGQGPQFIFQYYREEENGRGNFPPRFSGLQFPNYSSELNVNALELDDSALYLCASSQEVGGLSYGYTFGSGTRLTVV.

This clone was recorded only once. The chain links TRBV5-1 to TRBJ1-1; 9 positions match TRBD1. The V segment lost 1 base and the J segment 0 bases; nucleotides outside the gene matches: 1. The CDR3 loop spans 15 amino acids. The germline gives CDR1 SGHRS, CDR2 YFSETQ. CDR3: CASSLTGGVNTEAFF. Here the CDR3 DNA reads TGCGCCAGCAGCTTGACAGGGGGCGTGAACACTGAAGCTTTCTTT.

This clone showed up just a few times. The chain carries TRBV7-9 and TRBJ2-1, with 9 positions matching TRBD2. The CDR3 is 15 residues long. V shed 4 bases, J shed 5 bases, and the junction held 6 bases outside the gene matches. Germline-derived CDR1 and CDR2 are SEHNR and FQNEAQ (reference sequence). The CDR3 region has the DNA TGTGCCAGCAGCTCGCGGGGGGGCCTCCACAATGAGCAGTTCTTC. Translated, it gives CASSSRGGLHNEQFF.

The table lists this clone with a few counts. Other DNA sequences of this sample code for an identical CDR3. The chain combines TRBV25-1 with TRBJ2-7, with D possibly matching TRBD2 (6 bases). This CDR3 region has 12 residues. The germline V gene has CDR1 MGHDK and CDR2 SYGVNS. The V and J ends lost 4 bases and 5 bases respectively, with 9 bases between them. In nucleotides, the CDR3 is TGTGCCAGCAGTGCCGGAGGGGACGAGCAGTACTTC. Translating gives CASSAGGDEQYF.

The rearrangement links TRBV7-6 to TRBJ2-2, with 9 positions matching TRBD2. CDR1 and CDR2 from the germline V gene are SGHVS and FNYEAQ. V shed 0 bases, J shed 7 bases, and the junction held 6 bases outside the gene matches. The CDR3 runs to 16 residues. CDR3 region: CASSLASGRIGGELFF. In DNA form, the CDR3 reads TGTGCCAGCAGCTTAGCTAGCGGGAGAATCGGCGGGGAGCTGTTTTTT.

V is TRBV14 and J is TRBJ1-1; D is unresolved. CDR1 and CDR2 from the germline V gene are SGHDN and FVKESK. V gave up 3 bases and J gave up 5 bases, with 10 bases separating them. The CDR3 totals 13 residues. Here the CDR3 reads CASSHNGWTEAFF. The CDR3 coding sequence is TGTGCCAGCAGCCACAACGGGTGGACTGAAGCTTTCTTT. The full variable domain, with the rest looked up from reference TRBV14 and TRBJ1-1, is EAGVTQFPSHSVIEKGQTVTLRCDPISGHDNLYWYRRVMGKEIKFLLHFVKESKQDESGMPNNRFLAERTGGTYSTLKVQPAELEDSGVYFCASSHNGWTEAFFGQGTRLTVV.

This clone has a single count. This sequence joins TRBV7-9 and TRBJ1-1; a weak D match, TRBD1 (5 bases). The V end was cut by 4 bases, the J end by 1 base, with 7 bases between. The CDR3 runs to 13 residues. Germline-derived CDR1 and CDR2 are SEHNR and FQNEAQ (reference sequence). The CDR3 DNA reads as TGTGCCAGCAGCTACGACAGGAACACTGAAGCTTTCTTT. Protein sequence: CASSYDRNTEAFF.

The rearrangement uses TRBV6-5 and TRBJ2-1; 8 bases match TRBD2. Germline trimming cut 7 bases from V and 5 bases from J; bases unmatched to any gene: 10. The CDR3 has 15 amino acids. Germline V gene lookup returns CDR1 MNHEY and CDR2 SVGAGI. In DNA form, the CDR3 reads TGTGCCAGCAAACCCCAGCGGGAGTACCACAATGAGCAGTTCTTC. Its protein product is CASKPQREYHNEQFF.

The rearrangement uses TRBV13 and TRBJ1-1, with D possibly matching TRBD1 (5 bases). In germline, CDR1 is PRHDT, CDR2 FYEKMQ (reference sequence). V lost 2 bases to trimming and J lost 0 bases, with 10 bases between them. The CDR3 consists of 15 residues. In DNA, the CDR3 is TGTGCCAGCAGCTTATCAGGGACTATGAACACTGAAGCTTTCTTT. Amino acids: CASSLSGTMNTEAFF.

The chain links TRBV29-1 to TRBJ1-1; no definite D call. CDR1 is SQVTM and CDR2 is ANQGSEA in the germline V gene. The length of the CDR3 is 11 residues. The V end was cut by 4 bases, the J end by 4 bases, with 7 bases between. This chain's CDR3 is CSVGGFTEAFF. The CDR3 bases are TGCAGCGTTGGAGGGTTCACTGAAGCTTTCTTT.

The J gene is TRBJ2-7, the V gene TRBV9, with 8 bases fitting TRBD1. CDR1 and CDR2 from the germline V gene are SGDLS and YYNGEE. The CDR3 runs to 16 residues. With 2 bases clipped from V and 2 bases from J, the junction kept 9 bases outside the gene matches. CDR3 nucleotides: TGTGCCAGCAGCGTTTTTGGGACAGGCAGTACCTACGAGCAGTACTTC. Translating gives CASSVFGTGSTYEQYF.

CDR3 nucleotide sequence: TGTGCCAGCAGCTTAGATCTCGGTGACGAGCAGTACTTC. Residues: CASSLDLGDEQYF. The chain joins TRBV13 to TRBJ2-7; D is uncertain. The germline V gene encodes CDR1 PRHDT and CDR2 FYEKMQ (reference sequence). The CDR3 totals 13 residues. Trimming shortened V by 1 base and J by 5 bases, and 9 bases separated the two germline ends.

The gene calls are TRBV6-6 and TRBJ1-2; the D gene is possibly TRBD1 (5 bases). The CDR3 is made up of 13 amino acids. Looked up from germline, CDR1 is MNHNY and CDR2 is SVGAGI (reference sequence). Trimming took off 0 bases at V and 7 bases at J, with 9 bases between the two ends. In DNA form, the CDR3 reads TGTGCCAGCAGTTACTCAGGGCAGGGTGGCTACACCTTC. Protein product: CASSYSGQGGYTF.

The CDR3 DNA reads as TGTGCCAGCAGCGTAGAGAGCTCGAGGGCCGGGGAGCTGTTTTTT. Translation: CASSVESSRAGELFF. The chain combines TRBV9 with TRBJ2-2; the D gene is possibly TRBD2 (5 bases). V gave up 0 bases and J gave up 6 bases, with 12 bases separating them. This CDR3 spans 15 amino acids. Germline V gene lookup returns CDR1 SGDLS and CDR2 YYNGEE.

V and J are TRBV9 and TRBJ2-1, with D perhaps matching TRBD1 (6 bases). This CDR3 region has 13 residues. Trimming removed 4 bases at V and 4 bases at J, with 9 bases between. Per germline, CDR1 SGDLS and CDR2 YYNGEE. DNA of the CDR3: TGTGCCAGCAGCCCAGGACAGTACAATGAGCAGTTCTTC. Its protein is CASSPGQYNEQFF.

The chain links TRBV6-5 to TRBJ2-3; TRBD2 might be the D (5 bases). This CDR3 contains 12 residues. V lost 7 bases and J 6 bases, leaving 11 bases between the germline ends. Germline CDR1 is MNHEY and CDR2 is SVGAGI. The CDR3 spells CASNGIMDTQYF. CDR3 DNA: TGTGCCAGCAACGGGATTATGGATACGCAGTATTTT.

This clone was observed a handful of times. The chain carries TRBV14 and TRBJ2-7; 7 bases are shared with TRBD1. The germline V gene has CDR1 SGHDN and CDR2 FVKESK. The CDR3 is 15 residues long. V was pared by 9 bases and J by 3 bases, with 14 bases of the junction left unmatched. This CDR3 is CARRGWAGGRYEQYF. The CDR3 DNA is TGTGCCAGGAGGGGGTGGGCAGGGGGACGCTACGAGCAGTACTTC.

The rearrangement joins TRBV5-6 to TRBJ1-2; weak D call: TRBD1 (5 bases). Per germline, CDR1 SGHDT and CDR2 YYEEEE. V lost 3 bases and J lost 7, with 13 bases in between. The CDR3 totals 13 residues. The CDR3 loop reads CASSSGLEGGYTF. CDR3 coding DNA: TGTGCCAGCAGCTCAGGGTTGGAGGGTGGCTACACCTTC.